This is a list of T cell receptor beta chains from one sample in a study of T cells expressing NK-cell markers. From the 5' RACE reads, TCRdb lists one entry per CDR3 protein and no DNA. The listing contains 550,000 or so distinct CDR3 sequences. The specimen was blood T cells: a sorted CD56 or NKG2C T cell subset, CD4+ or CD8+ T cells, or bulk PBMC T cells (not recorded which). The receptors were gathered from a man aged 18 to 30 in good health. Both conserved end residues are part of each CDR3.

V,length,J,CDR3
TRBV27,12,TRBJ2-1,CASSFLAGVPFF
TRBV5-1,18,TRBJ2-1,CASSKTGDFWDIYNEQFF
TRBV2,15,TRBJ1-5,CASSRDRESNQPQHF
TRBV6-5,17,TRBJ1-2,CASSSFRPTSANYGYTF
TRBV7-8,16,TRBJ1-6,CASSFRPGQGDSPLHF
TRBV4-3,13,TRBJ2-7,CASSQETQYEQYF
TRBV18,15,TRBJ1-2,CASSPSDRIDNGYTF
TRBV12-3/TRBV12-4,15,TRBJ1-5,CASTPGAGSNQPQHF
TRBV20-1,15,TRBJ2-3,CSVPGTRFLTDTQYF
TRBV10-3,15,TRBJ2-1,CAIAQWTSGDNEQFF
TRBV4-3,16,TRBJ2-3,CASSQGINSNTDTQYF
TRBV7-2,15,TRBJ1-4,CASSLVGGGDEKLFF
TRBV12-3/TRBV12-4,13,TRBJ2-7,CASSPRDSYEQYF
TRBV6-1,13,TRBJ1-4,CASSHGGVEKLFF
TRBV15,14,TRBJ2-7,CATSRDRGGYEQYF
TRBV5-4,15,TRBJ2-7,CASSTGQGRSYEQYF
TRBV6-2/TRBV6-3,15,TRBJ2-2,CASSYSQGTAGELFF
TRBV20-1,16,TRBJ1-3,CSAQTGGRSSGNTIYF
TRBV7-9,14,TRBJ1-4,CATSKQGLNEKLFF
TRBV11-2,14,TRBJ1-6,CASSLDPVHSPLHF
TRBV20-1,14,TRBJ2-3,CSASGLAVGDTQYF
TRBV6-2/TRBV6-3,17,TRBJ2-5,CASSYPTKVWYQETQYF
TRBV12-3/TRBV12-4,15,TRBJ2-2,CASRTGTGSPGELFF
TRBV7-9,14,TRBJ1-1,CASSLVSGGGEAFF
TRBV5-1,16,TRBJ2-7,CASSLVSRLAGENEYF
TRBV4-1,14,TRBJ2-1,CASSLGRGPFEQFF
TRBV12-3/TRBV12-4,14,TRBJ1-1,CASTTSGGSHGAFF
TRBV4-3,18,TRBJ2-1,CASSQDLSGGRAYNEQFF
TRBV28,14,TRBJ2-7,CASQEPSENYEQYF
TRBV20-1,16,TRBJ2-5,CSARDMSRSYQETQYF
TRBV6-1,16,TRBJ2-3,CASSEYLAIDTDTQYF
TRBV7-2,17,TRBJ1-1,CASSGGGRTDLNTEAFF
TRBV10-3,17,TRBJ2-5,CAISANILRRDKETQYF
TRBV6-2/TRBV6-3,17,TRBJ2-7,CASSYSRLAGEKSEQYF
TRBV5-1,14,TRBJ2-7,CASSFGLAVYEQYF
TRBV5-1,14,TRBJ2-3,CASTDSGGADTQYF
TRBV9,14,TRBJ2-2,CASTTEASPGELFF
TRBV7-9,15,TRBJ2-4,CASSLATAAKNIQYF
TRBV5-1,15,TRBJ2-3,CASILAGASTDTQYF
TRBV7-6,18,TRBJ1-6,CASSLADGTGALGPPLHF
TRBV11-3,15,TRBJ2-1,CASSPGGPVEGEQFF
TRBV7-9,11,TRBJ2-3,CANLVGDTQYF
TRBV20-1,15,TRBJ2-1,CSATSDSRSYNEQFF
TRBV18,15,TRBJ2-2,CASSPGRYNTGELFF
TRBV20-1,14,TRBJ2-3,CSAGISQFTDTQYF
TRBV7-6,15,TRBJ2-5,CASTSGTVYQETQYF
TRBV7-9,15,TRBJ2-3,CASSLDWQNTDTQYF
TRBV25-1,14,TRBJ2-2,CASTTVGVSGELFF
TRBV5-1,20,TRBJ2-1,CASYPLGTSGLWGSYNEQFF
TRBV4-3,13,TRBJ2-7,CASSQEGVREQYF
TRBV9,17,TRBJ2-7,CASSVGSGRAPAYEQYF
TRBV3-1,16,TRBJ1-1,CASSQDRPPLNTEAFF
TRBV7-6,15,TRBJ1-4,CASSQDRGREEKLFF
TRBV25-1,14,TRBJ2-3,CASGLAGSSHTQYF
TRBV6-5,13,TRBJ2-1,CASRYRGYNEQFF
TRBV9,14,TRBJ2-1,CASSVVAGAHEQFF
TRBV11-2,17,TRBJ2-6,CASSLDRTYSGANVLTF
TRBV27,15,TRBJ2-1,CASSFEGELHNEQFF
TRBV10-3,16,TRBJ2-3,CAISEQLAGAGDTQYF